This record looks at one TCR beta chain sequence and its context. The CDR3 is 13 residues long. Germline CDR1 is SGHRS and CDR2 is YFSETQ. V shed 0 bases and J shed 5 bases, with 8 bases lying between them. This specimen belongs to a study of cytomegalovirus exposure and HLA in healthy donors. Data came from immunoSEQ multiplex PCR; TCRdb stores just in-frame clones and leaves some out. The sample includes a few hundred thousand clones, more than 75% seen only once; the top ten take around 11%. Sequencing was carried out using PBMCs. The origin of this receptor is a man younger than 30 in good health and CMV-seropositive. This rearrangement joins TRBV5-1 to TRBJ1-1; no clear D. The CDR3 DNA sequence: TGCGCCAGCAGCTTGGAAGGAACGACTGAAGCTTTCTTT. Amino acid sequence: CASSLEGTTEAFF.